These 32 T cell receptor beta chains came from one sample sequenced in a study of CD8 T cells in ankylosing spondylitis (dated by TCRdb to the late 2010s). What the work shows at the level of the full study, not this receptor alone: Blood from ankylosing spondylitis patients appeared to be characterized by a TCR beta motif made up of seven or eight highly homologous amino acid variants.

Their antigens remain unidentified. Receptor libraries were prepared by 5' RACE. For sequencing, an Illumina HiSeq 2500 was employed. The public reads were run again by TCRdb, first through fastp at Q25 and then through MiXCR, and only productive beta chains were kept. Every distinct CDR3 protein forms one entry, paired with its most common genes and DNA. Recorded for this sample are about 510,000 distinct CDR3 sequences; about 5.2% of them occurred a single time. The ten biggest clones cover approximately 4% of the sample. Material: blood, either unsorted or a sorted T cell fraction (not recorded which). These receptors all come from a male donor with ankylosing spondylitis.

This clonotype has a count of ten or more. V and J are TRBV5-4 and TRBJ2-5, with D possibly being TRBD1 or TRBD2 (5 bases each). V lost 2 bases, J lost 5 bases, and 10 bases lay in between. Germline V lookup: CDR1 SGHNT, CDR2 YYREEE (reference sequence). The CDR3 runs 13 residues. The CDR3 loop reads CASSLPGRETQYF. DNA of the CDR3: TGTGCCAGCAGCTTACCGGGGCGGGAGACCCAGTACTTC.

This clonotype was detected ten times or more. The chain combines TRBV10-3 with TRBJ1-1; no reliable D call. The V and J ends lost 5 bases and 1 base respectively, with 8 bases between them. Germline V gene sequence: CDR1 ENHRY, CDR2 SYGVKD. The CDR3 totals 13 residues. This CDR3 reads CAISRTSNTEAFF. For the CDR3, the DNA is TGTGCCATCAGTAGGACGTCGAACACTGAAGCTTTCTTT.

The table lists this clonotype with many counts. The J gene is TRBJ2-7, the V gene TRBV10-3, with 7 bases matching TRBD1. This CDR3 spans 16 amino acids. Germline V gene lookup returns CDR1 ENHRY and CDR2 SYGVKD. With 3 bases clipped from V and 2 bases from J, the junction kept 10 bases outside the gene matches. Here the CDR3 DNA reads TGTGCCATCAGTGATCCCACAGGGGTCGGAACCTACGAGCAGTACTTC. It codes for CAISDPTGVGTYEQYF.

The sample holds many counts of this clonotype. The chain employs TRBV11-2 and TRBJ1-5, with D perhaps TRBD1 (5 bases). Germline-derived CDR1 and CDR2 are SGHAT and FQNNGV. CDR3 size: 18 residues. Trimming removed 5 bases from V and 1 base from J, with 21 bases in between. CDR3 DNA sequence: TGTGCCAGCAGCCCCACCCCGACAGTAAGGGCGAGCAATCAGCCCCAGCATTTT. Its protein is CASSPTPTVRASNQPQHF.

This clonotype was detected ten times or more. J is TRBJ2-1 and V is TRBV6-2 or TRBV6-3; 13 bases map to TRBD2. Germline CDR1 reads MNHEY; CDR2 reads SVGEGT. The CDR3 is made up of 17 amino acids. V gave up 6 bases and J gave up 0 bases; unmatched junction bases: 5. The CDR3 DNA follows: TGTGCCAGCAGACGACTAGCGGGAGGCCTCTCCTACAATGAGCAGTTCTTC. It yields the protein CASRRLAGGLSYNEQFF.

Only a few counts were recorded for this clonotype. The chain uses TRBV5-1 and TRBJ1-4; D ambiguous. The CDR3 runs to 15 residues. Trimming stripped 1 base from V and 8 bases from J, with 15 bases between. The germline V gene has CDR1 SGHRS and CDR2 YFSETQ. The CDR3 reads CASSLSSGGIEKLFF. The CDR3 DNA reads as TGCGCCAGCAGCTTGTCTAGTGGTGGAATAGAAAAACTGTTTTTT.

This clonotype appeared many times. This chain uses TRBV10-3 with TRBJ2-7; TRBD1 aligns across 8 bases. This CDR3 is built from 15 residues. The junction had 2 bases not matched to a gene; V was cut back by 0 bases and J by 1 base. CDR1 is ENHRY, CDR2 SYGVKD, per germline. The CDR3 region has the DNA TGTGCCATCAGTGAGTCGTGGACAGGGTCCTACGAGCAGTACTTC. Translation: CAISESWTGSYEQYF.

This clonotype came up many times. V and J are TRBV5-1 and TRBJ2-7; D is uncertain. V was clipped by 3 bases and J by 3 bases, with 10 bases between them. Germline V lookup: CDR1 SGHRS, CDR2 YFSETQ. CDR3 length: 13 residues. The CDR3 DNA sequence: TGCGCCAGCAGCTCCTTCGGAATCTACGAGCAGTACTTC. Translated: CASSSFGIYEQYF.

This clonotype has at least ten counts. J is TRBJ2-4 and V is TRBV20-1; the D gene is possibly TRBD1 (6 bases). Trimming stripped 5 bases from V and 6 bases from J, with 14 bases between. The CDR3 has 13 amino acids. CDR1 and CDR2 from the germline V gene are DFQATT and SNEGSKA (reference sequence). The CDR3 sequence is CSADRDMGNIQYF. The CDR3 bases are TGCAGTGCTGACCGGGACATGGGAAACATTCAGTACTTC.

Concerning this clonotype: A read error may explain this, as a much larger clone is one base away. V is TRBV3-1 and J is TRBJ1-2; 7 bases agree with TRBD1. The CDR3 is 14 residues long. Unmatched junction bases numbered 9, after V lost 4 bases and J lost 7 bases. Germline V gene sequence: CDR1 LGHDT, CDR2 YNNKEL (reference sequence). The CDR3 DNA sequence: TGTGCCAGCAGCCCAGACAGGGCCGGCTCTGGCTACACCTTC. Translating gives CASSPDRAGSGYTF.

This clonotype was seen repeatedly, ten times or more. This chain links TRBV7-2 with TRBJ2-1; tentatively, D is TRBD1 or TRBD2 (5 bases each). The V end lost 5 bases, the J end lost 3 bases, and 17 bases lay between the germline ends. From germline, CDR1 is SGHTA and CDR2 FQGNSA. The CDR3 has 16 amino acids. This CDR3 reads CASSLGEGQGYNEQFF. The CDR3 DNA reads TGTGCCAGCAGCCTCGGTGAGGGTCAGGGCTACAATGAGCAGTTCTTC.

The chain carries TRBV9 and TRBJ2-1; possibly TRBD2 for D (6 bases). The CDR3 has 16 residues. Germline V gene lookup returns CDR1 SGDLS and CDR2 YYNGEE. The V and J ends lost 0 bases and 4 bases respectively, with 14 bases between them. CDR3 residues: CASSVGAGYVYNEQFF. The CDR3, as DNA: TGTGCCAGCAGCGTAGGGGCGGGGTATGTGTACAATGAGCAGTTCTTC.

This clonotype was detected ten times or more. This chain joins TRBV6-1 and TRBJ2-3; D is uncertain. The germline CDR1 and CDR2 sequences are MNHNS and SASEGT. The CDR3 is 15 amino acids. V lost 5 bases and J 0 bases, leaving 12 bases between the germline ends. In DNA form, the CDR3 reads TGTGCCAGCAGTACCTTACACATGAGCACAGATACGCAGTATTTT. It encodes CASSTLHMSTDTQYF.

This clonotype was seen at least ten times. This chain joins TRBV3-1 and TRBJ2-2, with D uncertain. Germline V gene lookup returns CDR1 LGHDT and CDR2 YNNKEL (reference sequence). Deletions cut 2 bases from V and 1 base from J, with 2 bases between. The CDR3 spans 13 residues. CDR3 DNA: TGTGCCAGCAGCCAACTGAACACCGGGGAGCTGTTTTTT. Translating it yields CASSQLNTGELFF.

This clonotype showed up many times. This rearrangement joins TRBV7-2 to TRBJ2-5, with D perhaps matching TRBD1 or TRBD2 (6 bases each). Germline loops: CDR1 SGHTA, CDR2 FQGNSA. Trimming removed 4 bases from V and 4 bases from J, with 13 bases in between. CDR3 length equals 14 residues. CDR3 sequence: CASSSPQGGETQYF. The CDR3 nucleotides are TGTGCCAGCAGCTCACCACAGGGAGGAGAGACCCAGTACTTC.

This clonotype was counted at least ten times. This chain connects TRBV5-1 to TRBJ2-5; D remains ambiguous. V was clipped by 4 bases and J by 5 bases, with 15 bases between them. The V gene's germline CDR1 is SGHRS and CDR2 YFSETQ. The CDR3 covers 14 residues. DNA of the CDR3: TGCGCCAGCAGCATCGGGTCGTCTCGGGAGACCCAGTACTTC. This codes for CASSIGSSRETQYF.

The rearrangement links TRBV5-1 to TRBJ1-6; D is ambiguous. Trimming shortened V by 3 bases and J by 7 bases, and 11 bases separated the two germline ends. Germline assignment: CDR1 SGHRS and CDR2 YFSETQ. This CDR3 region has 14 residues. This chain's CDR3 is CASSYLDLNSPLHF. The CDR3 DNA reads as TGCGCCAGCAGCTATCTGGACCTCAATTCACCCCTCCACTTT.

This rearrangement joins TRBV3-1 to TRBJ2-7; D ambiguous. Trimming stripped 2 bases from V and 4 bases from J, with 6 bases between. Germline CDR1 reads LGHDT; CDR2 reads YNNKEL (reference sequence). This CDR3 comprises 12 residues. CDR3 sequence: CASSQSIYEQYF. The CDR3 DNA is TGTGCCAGCAGCCAATCCATTTACGAGCAGTACTTC.

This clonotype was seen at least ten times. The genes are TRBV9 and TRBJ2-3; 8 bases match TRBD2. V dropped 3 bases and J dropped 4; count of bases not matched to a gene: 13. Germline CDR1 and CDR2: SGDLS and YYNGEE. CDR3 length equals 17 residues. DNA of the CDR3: TGTGCCAGCAGCGCCACCACCGTAGCGGGACTCGCAGATACGCAGTATTTT. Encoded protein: CASSATTVAGLADTQYF.

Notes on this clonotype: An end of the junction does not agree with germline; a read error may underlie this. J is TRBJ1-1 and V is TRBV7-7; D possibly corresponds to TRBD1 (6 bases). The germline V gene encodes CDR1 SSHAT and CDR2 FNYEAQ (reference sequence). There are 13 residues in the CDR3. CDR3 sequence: CASSPDRLTEAVF. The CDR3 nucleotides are TGTGCTAGCAGTCCGGACAGACTCACTGAAGCTGTCTTT.

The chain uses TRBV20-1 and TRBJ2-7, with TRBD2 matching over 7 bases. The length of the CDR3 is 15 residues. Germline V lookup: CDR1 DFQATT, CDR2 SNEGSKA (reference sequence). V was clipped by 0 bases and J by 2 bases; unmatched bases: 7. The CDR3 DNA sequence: TGCAGTGCTAGAGATGGGGGGGTTCTCCCCTACGAGCAGTACTTC. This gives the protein CSARDGGVLPYEQYF.

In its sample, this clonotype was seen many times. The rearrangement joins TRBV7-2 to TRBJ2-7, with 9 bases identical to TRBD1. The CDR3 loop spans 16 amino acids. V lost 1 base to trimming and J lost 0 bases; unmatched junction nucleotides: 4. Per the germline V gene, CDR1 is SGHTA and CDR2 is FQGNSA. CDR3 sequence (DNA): TGTGCCAGCAGCTTAGGGTGGGGACAGGGCTCCTACGAGCAGTACTTC. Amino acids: CASSLGWGQGSYEQYF.

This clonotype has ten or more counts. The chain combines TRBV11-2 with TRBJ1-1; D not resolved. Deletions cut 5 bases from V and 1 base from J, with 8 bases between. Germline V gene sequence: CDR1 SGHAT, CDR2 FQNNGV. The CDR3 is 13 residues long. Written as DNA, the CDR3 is TGTGCCAGCAGCCCGCAGCCGAACACTGAAGCTTTCTTT. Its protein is CASSPQPNTEAFF.

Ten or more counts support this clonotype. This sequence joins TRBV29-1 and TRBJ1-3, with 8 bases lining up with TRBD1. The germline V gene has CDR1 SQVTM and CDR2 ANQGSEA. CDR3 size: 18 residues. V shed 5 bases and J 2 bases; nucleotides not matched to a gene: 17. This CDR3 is CSVPWTGYKGSPGNTIYF. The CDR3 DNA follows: TGCAGCGTTCCTTGGACAGGGTACAAAGGGTCGCCTGGAAACACCATATATTTT.

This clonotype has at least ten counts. The CDR3 DNA reads as TGTGCCAGCAGTTTATTCAGGGAATCCTACGAGCAGTACTTC. It is translated as CASSLFRESYEQYF. The chain combines TRBV27 with TRBJ2-7, with TRBD1 as a possible D gene (5 bases). This CDR3 has 14 residues. The germline CDR1 and CDR2 sequences are MNHEY and SMNVEV (reference sequence). Trimming shortened V by 1 base and J by 1 base, and 8 bases separated the two germline ends.

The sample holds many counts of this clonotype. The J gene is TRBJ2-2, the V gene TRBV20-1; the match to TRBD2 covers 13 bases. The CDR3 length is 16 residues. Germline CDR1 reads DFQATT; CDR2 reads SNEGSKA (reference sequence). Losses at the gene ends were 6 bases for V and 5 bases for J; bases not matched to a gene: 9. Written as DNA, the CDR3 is TGCAGTGCCAGGGGACTAGCGGGATATCTTACCGGGGAGCTGTTTTTT. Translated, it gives CSARGLAGYLTGELFF.

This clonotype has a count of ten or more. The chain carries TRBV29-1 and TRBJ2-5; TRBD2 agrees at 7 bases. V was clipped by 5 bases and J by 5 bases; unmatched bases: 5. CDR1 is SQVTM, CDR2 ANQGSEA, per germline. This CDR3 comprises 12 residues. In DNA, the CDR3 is TGCAGCGTTAGTAAGGGAGGGGAGACCCAGTACTTC. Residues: CSVSKGGETQYF. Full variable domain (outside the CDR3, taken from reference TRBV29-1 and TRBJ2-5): SAVISQKPSRDICQRGTSLTIQCQVDSQVTMMFWYRQQPGQSLTLIATANQGSEATYESGFVIDKFPISRPNLTFSTLTVSNMSPEDSSIYLCSVSKGGETQYFGPGTRLLVL.

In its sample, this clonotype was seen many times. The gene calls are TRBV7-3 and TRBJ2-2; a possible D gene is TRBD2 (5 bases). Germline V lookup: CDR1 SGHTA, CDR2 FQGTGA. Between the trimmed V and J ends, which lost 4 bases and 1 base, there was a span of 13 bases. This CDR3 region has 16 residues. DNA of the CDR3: TGTGCCAGCAGCTCTACCGGACTGGAGAACACCGGGGAGCTGTTTTTT. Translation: CASSSTGLENTGELFF.

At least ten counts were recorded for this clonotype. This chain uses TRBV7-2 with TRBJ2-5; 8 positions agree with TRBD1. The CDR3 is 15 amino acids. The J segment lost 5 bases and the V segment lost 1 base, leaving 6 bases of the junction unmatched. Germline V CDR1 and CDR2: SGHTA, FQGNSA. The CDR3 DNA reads TGTGCCAGCAGCTTAGGGACAGGGAATTCGGAGACCCAGTACTTC. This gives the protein CASSLGTGNSETQYF.

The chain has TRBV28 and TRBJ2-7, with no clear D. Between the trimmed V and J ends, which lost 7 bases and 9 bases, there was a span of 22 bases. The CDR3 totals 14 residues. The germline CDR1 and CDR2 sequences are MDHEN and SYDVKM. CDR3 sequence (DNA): TGTGCCAGCACCCGAACTACATGGGTTGATGGGCAGTACTTC. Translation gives CASTRTTWVDGQYF.

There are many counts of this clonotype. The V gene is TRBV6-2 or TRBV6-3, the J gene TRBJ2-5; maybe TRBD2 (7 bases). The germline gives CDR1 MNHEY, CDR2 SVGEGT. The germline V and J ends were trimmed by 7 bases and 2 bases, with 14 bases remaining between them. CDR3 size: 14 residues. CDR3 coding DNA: TGTGCCAGCACCCGGGGGGCGGATCAAGAGACCCAGTACTTC. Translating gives CASTRGADQETQYF.

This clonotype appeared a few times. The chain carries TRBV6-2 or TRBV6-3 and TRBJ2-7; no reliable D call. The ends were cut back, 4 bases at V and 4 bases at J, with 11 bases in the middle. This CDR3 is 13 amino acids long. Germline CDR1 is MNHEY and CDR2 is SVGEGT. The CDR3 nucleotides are TGTGCCAGCAGTTTTACTTCGCGGTACGAGCAGTACTTC. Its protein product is CASSFTSRYEQYF.